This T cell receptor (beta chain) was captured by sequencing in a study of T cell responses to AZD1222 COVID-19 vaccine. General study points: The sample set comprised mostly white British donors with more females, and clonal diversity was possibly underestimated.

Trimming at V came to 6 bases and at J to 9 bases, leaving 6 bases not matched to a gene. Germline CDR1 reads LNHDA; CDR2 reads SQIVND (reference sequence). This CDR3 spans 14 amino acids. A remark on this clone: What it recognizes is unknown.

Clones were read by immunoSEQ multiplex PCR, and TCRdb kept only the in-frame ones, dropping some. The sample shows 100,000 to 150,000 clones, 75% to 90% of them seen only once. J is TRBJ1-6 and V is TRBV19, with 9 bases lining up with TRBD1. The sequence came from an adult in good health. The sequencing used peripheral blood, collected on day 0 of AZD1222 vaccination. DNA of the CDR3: TGTGCCAGTAGCCAAACAGGGGGCGGTTCACCCCTCCACTTT. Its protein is CASSQTGGGSPLHF.